Given below is one TCR beta chain in context. Its specific antigen is unknown. No per-base quality is available; no much larger clone lies one base away. The trial excluded patients who had a history of autoimmune disease or who were on systemic immunosuppression. Peripheral blood for TCR sequencing was drawn from every dose cohort at baseline, at cycle 4 day 1 and at cycle 7 day 1. The samples were drawn from a first-in-human, open-label, multicenter phase I dose-escalation trial of ivuxolimab. Adults with locally advanced or metastatic head and neck squamous cell, hepatocellular, melanoma or renal cell carcinoma were enrolled in the trial. Before TCR sequencing, CD4+ T cells and CD8+ T cells from peripheral blood were sorted into separate populations. To sequence the TCRbeta CDR3 region, genomic DNA was isolated from the sorted cells. The immunoSEQ Assay was used to sequence the TCRbeta CDR3 regions. TCRdb retrieved this table from immuneACCESS and kept in-frame rearrangements only. Not all clones are present; in checked studies, unresolved V genes account for under half, and no reason is known for the remainder. For this sample there are fewer than 25,000 clones; 60% to 85% appear just once. The ten largest clones take up 16% of the sample.

The data stem from a study of OX40 agonist ivuxolimab in advanced cancers. Background for the entire study: Ivuxolimab was a fully human IgG2 agonistic monoclonal antibody targeting the costimulatory receptor OX40 (CD134). Intravenous ivuxolimab was administered to patients every 2 weeks at six dose levels: 0.01, 0.1, 0.3, 1.5, 3 and 10 mg/kg. Among the roughly 50 dose-escalation patients, around 20 had hepatocellular carcinoma, about 15 melanoma, 9 renal cell carcinoma and 9 head and neck cancer. In the dose-escalation cohort, over 65% of patients were male, and the mean age was about 55 years, with a range of 23 to 79. Patients were allowed to have had prior anti-PD-1, anti-PD-L1 or anti-CTLA-4 therapy, and approximately 39% of the dose-escalation patients had been treated with checkpoint inhibitors. Partial responses occurred in three dose-escalation patients, of whom one had hepatocellular carcinoma and two had cutaneous melanoma. Peripheral TCRbeta sequencing was intended to test whether TCR sequence diversity was altered and clonal T-cell expansion was caused by ivuxolimab. The paper describes the monotherapy dose-escalation part (N of about 47 patients) of the phase I trial of ivuxolimab. The paper's findings and limits, for the study overall: Low levels of normalized T-cell clonal expansion were also seen in some patients who did not respond. After ivuxolimab, expanded clones were on average more numerous among CD8+ T cells than among CD4+ T cells. The antigen specificity of the peripheral T cells that underwent clonal expansion was not determined. In the 0.1-3.0 mg/kg groups, partial responders were among the patients with the lowest normalized peripheral clonal expansion, particularly in CD8+ T cells. Clonal expansion of both CD4+ and CD8+ blood T cells was observed from baseline to week 6 at doses 0.1 to 3.0 mg/kg.

V is cut by 4 bases and J by 6 bases, and the space between the germline ends is 16 bases. The CDR3, from cysteine to phenylalanine, totals 15 residues. Only the CDR3 DNA stays, 45 bases, in frame from base 1. The germline V gene (reference sequence) specifies SGHNT as CDR1 and YYREEE as CDR2. This receptor was identified in an adult with an advanced solid tumor such as melanoma, head and neck, liver or kidney cancer. Recombination linked TRBV5-4 to TRBJ2-2, with the D gene tentatively TRBD1 or TRBD2, based on 5 matching bases in each. Sequencing was performed on CD4+ or CD8+ T cells sorted from blood, taken in a trial of the OX40 agonist ivuxolimab. CDR3 loop: CASSPGTDGPGELFF. The sequenced DNA: TGTGCCAGCAGCCCCGGGACCGATGGGCCCGGGGAGCTGTTTTTT.